The sequence of this T cell receptor (beta chain) was determined in a study of read filtering for tumor transcriptome and immune sequencing. About the study: The cohort had over 16 men and more than 13 women aged about 47 to 80, mean around 66 years. DNase treatment preceded whole-transcriptome library preparation.

Study results and limitations: Without single-read clonotypes, shared clonotype proportions correlated more between IR-seq and RNA-seq. The CD138-negative fraction was mixed bone marrow immune cells, not pure T cells.

A remark on this clonotype: Its antigen is not known. The junction departs from germline at one end; a sequencing error may be responsible.

Germline V gene data show CDR1 as SQVTM and CDR2 as ANQGSEA. The CDR3 covers 13 residues. Molecular barcoded adaptors covering alpha/delta and beta/gamma chains were used on around 370 ng RNA. TCRdb recomputed calls from the reads with MiXCR, one row per CDR3 protein. The sample shows 39,000 or so distinct CDR3 sequences, around 15% of them seen only once. Sequencing was carried out using a population of CD138-negative cells sorted from bone marrow. This chain connects TRBV29-1 to TRBJ1-1, with D maybe TRBD1 (6 bases). The sequence derives from a donor at least 40 years old with multiple myeloma. The CDR3 DNA reads TGCGGCGTCGCATACGACAGGAGCACTGAAGCTTTCTTT. Translated: CGVAYDRSTEAFF.